This entry is about one T cell receptor beta chain. Clones were read by immunoSEQ multiplex PCR, and TCRdb kept only the in-frame ones, dropping some. The table lists 55,000 to 70,000 clones, 93% of them singletons. The CDR3 is 15 residues long. Germline V gives CDR1 LNHDA, CDR2 SQIVND (reference sequence). V was cut by 3 bases and J by 1 base, with 10 bases left in between. The data were obtained in a study of T cell changes during pregnancy in multiple sclerosis. Sequenced material: peripheral blood, taken after pregnancy. The receptor was isolated from a female donor with multiple sclerosis, enrolled in a pregnancy study. The chain combines TRBV19 with TRBJ2-1, with D possibly matching TRBD2 (6 bases). The CDR3 is CASSMGLGSYNEQFF. The CDR3, as DNA: TGTGCCAGTAGTATGGGACTGGGGTCCTACAATGAGCAGTTCTTC.